A single T cell receptor beta chain is shown here with its context. The CDR3 extends over 18 amino acids. The V segment lost 0 bases and the J segment 5 bases; nucleotides outside the gene matches: 14. Germline assignment: CDR1 SGDLS and CDR2 YYNGEE. The record originates from a study of blood T cell repertoires in COVID-19. Sequencing was performed with immunoSEQ multiplex PCR; in TCRdb, only in-frame clones are kept and a portion is missing. The sample has 200,000 to 250,000 clones, 70% to 90% seen once. Researchers sorted participants into cohorts using their self-reported clinical history. This clonotype was obtained from a woman aged 40 to 50 with acute COVID-19. What was sequenced was PBMCs or T cells enriched from blood (not recorded which). This chain connects TRBV9 to TRBJ1-3; 7 nucleotides line up with TRBD1. The CDR3: CASSVEREGGAGRNTIYF. Here the CDR3 DNA reads TGTGCCAGCAGCGTAGAAAGAGAAGGGGGCGCAGGCCGAAACACCATATATTTT.